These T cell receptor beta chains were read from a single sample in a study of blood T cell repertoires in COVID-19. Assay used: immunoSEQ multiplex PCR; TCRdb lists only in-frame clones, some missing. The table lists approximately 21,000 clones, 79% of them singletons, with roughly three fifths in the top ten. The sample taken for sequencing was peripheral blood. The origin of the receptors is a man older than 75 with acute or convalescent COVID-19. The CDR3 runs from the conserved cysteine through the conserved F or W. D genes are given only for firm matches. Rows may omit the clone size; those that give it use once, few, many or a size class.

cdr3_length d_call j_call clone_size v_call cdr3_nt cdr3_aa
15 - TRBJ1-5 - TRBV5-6 TGTGCCAGCAGCTTTTGGGCCAAGGACAATCAGCCCCAGCATTTT CASSFWAKDNQPQHF
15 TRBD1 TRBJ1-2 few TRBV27 TGTGCCAGTTACCCGGGACAGGGGAATCGGGACGGCTACACCTTC CASYPGQGNRDGYTF
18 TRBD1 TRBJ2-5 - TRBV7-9 TGTGCCAGCAGCCAAGGGTTTTGGGACAGGGGATCCCAAGAGACCCAGTACTTC CASSQGFWDRGSQETQYF
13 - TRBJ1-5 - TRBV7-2 TGTGCCAGCAGCTTACAGGGCTTTCAGCCCCAGCATTTT CASSLQGFQPQHF
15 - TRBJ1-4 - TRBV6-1 TGTGCCAGCAGTGAAACGCGGAGGAGTACAGAAAAACTGTTTTTT CASSETRRSTEKLFF
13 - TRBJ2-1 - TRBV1 TGCACCAGCAGCCAGGGGGCTATAAACGAGCAGTTCTTC CTSSQGAINEQFF
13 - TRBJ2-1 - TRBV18 TGTGCCAGCTCACCGACTGACGACCTGGGGCAGTTCTTC CASSPTDDLGQFF
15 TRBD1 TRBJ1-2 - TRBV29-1 TGCAGCGTGTTAGTAGGACAGGGGGCCAACTATGGCTACACCTTC CSVLVGQGANYGYTF
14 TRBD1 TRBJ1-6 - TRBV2 TGTGCCAGCGGGACAGGGAATTATAATTCACCCCTCCACTTT CASGTGNYNSPLHF
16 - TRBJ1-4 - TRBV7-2 TGTGCCAGCAGCTCAGACAGGTCCAGGGCTAATGAAAAACTGTTTTTT CASSSDRSRANEKLFF
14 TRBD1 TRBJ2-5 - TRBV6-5 TGTGCCAGCCCCACCGGGACAGCTGGGGAGACCCAGTACTTC CASPTGTAGETQYF
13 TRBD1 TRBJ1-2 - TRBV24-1 TGTGCCACCAGTCGGACAGGGCCCTATGGCTACACCTTC CATSRTGPYGYTF
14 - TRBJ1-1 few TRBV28 TGTGCCAGCAGTTTTCAGGGCTGGAGCACTGAAGCTTTCTTT CASSFQGWSTEAFF
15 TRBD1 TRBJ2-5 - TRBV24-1 TGTGCCACCAGTGACGGACAGGGGGTCAGAGAGACCCAGTACTTC CATSDGQGVRETQYF
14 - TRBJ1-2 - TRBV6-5 TGTGCCAGCAGTTACTCCACAGGGAACTATGGCTACACCTTC CASSYSTGNYGYTF
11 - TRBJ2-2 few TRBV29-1 TGCAGCGTTTATAACACCGGGGAGCTGTTTTTT CSVYNTGELFF
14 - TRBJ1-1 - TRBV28 TGTGCCAGCAGAACCGGACGGGATAACACTGAAGCTTTCTTT CASRTGRDNTEAFF
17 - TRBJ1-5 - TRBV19 TGTGCCAGTAGTACTTGGGGCCAGGGAAGCTACAATCAGCCCCAGCATTTT CASSTWGQGSYNQPQHF